Presented here are 8 T cell receptor beta chains from one specimen sequenced in a study of regulatory T cells in long-lasting Graves disease. Libraries of TCR beta came from iRepertoire HTBI primers plus Arm-PCR of CDR3 regions. TCRdb analysed the multiplex PCR reads with MiXCR anew, one entry per CDR3 protein. The sample carries around 420,000 distinct CDR3 sequences, around 15% recorded once. Stated time point: newly diagnosed GD, antithyroid drugs for less than 3 months. The TCR library was made from RNA extracted from PBMCs. The input for sequencing was peripheral blood mononuclear cells (PBMCs), taken at new diagnosis, from a patient treated with antithyroid drugs. The receptor set was obtained from a female donor with Graves disease.

There are many counts of this clonotype. This sequence joins TRBV12-3 or TRBV12-4 and TRBJ1-2; D not resolved. The CDR3 contains 15 residues. Trimming removed 7 bases from V and 5 bases from J, with 20 bases in between. CDR3 DNA sequence: TGTGCCAGCACCGTAGGACCGCGGGGATGGTATGGCTACACCTTC. Its protein product is CASTVGPRGWYGYTF.

This clonotype was counted many times. This sequence joins TRBV20-1 and TRBJ1-2; TRBD1 is a possible D gene (5 bases). CDR3 length: 16 amino acids. The V end was cut by 1 base, the J end by 8 bases, with 23 bases between. Germline assignment: CDR1 DFQATT and CDR2 SNEGSKA (reference sequence). The CDR3 DNA follows: TGCAGTGCTAGAGTATTCCGGGACCCGGACCTTTACGGCTACACCTTC. This encodes CSARVFRDPDLYGYTF.

This clonotype appeared many times. The V gene is TRBV11-2, the J gene TRBJ2-7; 8 bases are shared with TRBD1. The junction had 9 bases not matched to a gene; V was cut back by 5 bases and J by 6 bases. The CDR3 extends over 14 amino acids. Germline CDR1 SGHAT, CDR2 FQNNGV. CDR3 residues: CASSHGQGSLEQYF. CDR3 bases: TGTGCCAGCAGCCACGGACAGGGTTCGCTCGAGCAGTACTTC.

DNA for the CDR3: TGCAGCGTTGTGGACAGGCGCTCCTCCAATATTTACACTAACTATGGCTACACCTTC. Protein: CSVVDRRSSNIYTNYGYTF. The chain carries TRBV29-1 and TRBJ1-2; TRBD1 aligns across 7 bases. CDR3 length: 19 amino acids. J was trimmed by 0 bases and V by 4 bases; bases with no gene match: 20. CDR1 is SQVTM and CDR2 is ANQGSEA in the germline V gene.

This clonotype was counted at least ten times. This chain connects TRBV28 to TRBJ2-5; 8 nucleotides match TRBD1. CDR1 and CDR2 (germline): MDHEN, SYDVKM. Trimming at V came to 4 bases and at J to 5 bases, leaving 9 bases not matched to a gene. The CDR3 sequence is 15 residues long. The CDR3 loop reads CASSSIGQGLETQYF. CDR3 bases: TGTGCCAGCAGTTCCATAGGACAGGGTCTTGAGACCCAGTACTTC.

This chain joins TRBV30 and TRBJ2-5; the D gene is possibly TRBD1 (7 bases). Looked up from germline, CDR1 is GTSNPN and CDR2 is SVGIG (reference sequence). This CDR3 is built from 15 residues. Trimming stripped 0 bases from V and 2 bases from J, with 13 bases between. CDR3 sequence: CAWSVSGGSQETQYF. The CDR3 bases are TGTGCCTGGAGTGTATCAGGGGGGAGTCAAGAGACCCAGTACTTC.

This clonotype was picked up many times. The V gene is TRBV27, the J gene TRBJ2-5; tentative D call: TRBD2 (5 bases). Germline V gene data show CDR1 as MNHEY and CDR2 as SMNVEV (reference sequence). V lost 5 bases and J 1 base, leaving 17 bases between the germline ends. This CDR3 has 16 amino acids. CDR3 in DNA: TGTGCCAGCAGTCCGCTTTTGACGGAGGTCCAAGAGACCCAGTACTTC. Its protein product is CASSPLLTEVQETQYF.

This clonotype has at least ten counts. V is TRBV27 and J is TRBJ2-7; 7 bases align to TRBD2. The ends lost 1 base at V and 3 bases at J; junction bases unmatched: 3. The CDR3 runs to 14 residues. Germline CDR1 reads MNHEY; CDR2 reads SMNVEV (reference sequence). For the CDR3, the DNA is TGTGCCAGCAGTTTATTTCGCGGGGGCTACGAGCAGTACTTC. The encoded protein is CASSLFRGGYEQYF.